This T cell receptor beta chain was recorded in a study of blood T cell repertoires in COVID-19 (TCRdb year 2020). At the level of the whole study: Samples covering the acute and convalescent phases of COVID-19 were provided by collaborators in the United States, Italy and Spain. The material from the prospective study consisted of cDNA or gDNA derived from T cells, B-cell-depleted T cells, or PBMCs. The dataset comprised deeply sampled blood TCRbeta repertoires from subjects exposed to, actively infected with, or recovered from COVID-19. The repertoires were released in a freely available public database intended as a resource for research on the immune response to SARS-CoV-2. The samples were drawn from two sources: the first 160 participants of the ongoing ImmuneRACE study, and 1,200 or so subjects contributed by 6 global collaborators. A de-identified subject ID, COVID-19 status, age in years and sex were almost always included in the sample metadata. HLA class I and class II types, where available, came from metadata supplied by the sample provider rather than from assay-based typing. Broader findings and caveats from the paper: Clinical and demographic metadata were provided uncurated, with the amount varying by source and participant.

Each collaborating institution followed its own protocols to collect whole blood in K2EDTA tubes. For TCRbeta analysis, collaborators shipped samples as frozen whole blood, isolated PBMCs, or DNA extracted from either of those sample types. TCRbeta CDR3 regions were amplified from genomic DNA by means of the immunoSEQ Assay, a bias-controlled multiplex PCR. Per the authors' processing: Nucleated cell counts per sample were estimated from amplification of reference gene primers within the assay. To quantify the absolute abundance of each unique TCRbeta CDR3 rearrangement, sequence reads were collapsed and filtered. For each sample, productive Simpson clonality was calculated as the square root of Simpson's diversity index across productive rearrangements. Imported from immuneACCESS, the table was reduced by TCRdb to in-frame sequences with V and J called. These copies leave out some clones; in studies compared against another copy, an unresolved V gene accounts for under half, and the cause of the remainder is not known. V and J calls and clone size are as listed in that table; D and trimming were resolved from the DNA. The sample table records 250,000 or so clones; approximately 86% of these occur just once. Around 7.3% of the sample is taken by the ten largest.

Taken from cysteine to phenylalanine, the CDR3 has 13 residues. Solely the CDR3 DNA is kept, with 39 bases framed from the first base. CDR1 is given as MNHNS and CDR2 as SASEGT, both from the germline V gene. Trimming removed 3 bases from V and 4 bases from J, leaving 9 bases between the germline ends. A remark on this clone: Its recognized antigen is unknown. Base qualities are not at hand, and no much larger clone is one base apart.

Sequencing used peripheral blood. The clonotype comes from a woman aged 70-85 years with active or convalescent COVID-19. Recombination joined TRBV6-1 with TRBJ1-2; a confident D gene designation cannot be given. The nucleotides are TGTGCCAGCAGTGAGTCAAGCCGCTATGGCTACACCTTC. It specifies CASSESSRYGYTF.